What follows are 25 T cell receptor beta chains derived from one specimen sequenced in a study of graft-versus-host responses after intestinal transplantation. Clones were read by immunoSEQ multiplex PCR, and TCRdb kept only the in-frame ones, dropping some. This sample has roughly 25,000 clones; roughly four fifths occur once, and the top ten carry 0.8% to 0.95%. Antigens for these TCRs are unknown. Specimen: unstimulated CD8+ T cells sorted from spleen or lymph node cells, collected before transplant. The receptors stem from a human donor who was the organ donor for an intestinal transplant.

This chain connects TRBV6-5 to TRBJ2-3; a weak D match, TRBD2 (6 bases). Between the trimmed V and J ends, which lost 0 bases and 4 bases, there was a span of 8 bases. Germline assignment: CDR1 MNHEY and CDR2 SVGAGI. The length of the CDR3 is 14 residues. The CDR3 region has the DNA TGTGCCAGCAGTTACTCATCGGGGGCAGATACGCAGTATTTT. Amino acid sequence: CASSYSSGADTQYF.

This chain joins TRBV4-1 and TRBJ2-5, with TRBD2 matching 8 bases. CDR1 is MGHRA and CDR2 is YSYEKL in the germline V gene. CDR3 length equals 16 residues. Losses at the gene ends were 6 bases for V and 3 bases for J; bases not matched to a gene: 12. The DNA for the CDR3 is TGCGCCAGCAGAGACACCCCCGGGACTAGTAAAGAGACCCAGTACTTC. Translation: CASRDTPGTSKETQYF.

V and J are TRBV5-1 and TRBJ2-5; D might be TRBD2 (6 bases). Germline V CDR1 and CDR2: SGHRS, YFSETQ. There are 15 residues in the CDR3. Trimming removed 0 bases from V and 1 base from J, with 10 bases in between. CDR3 sequence reads: CASSLELAPQETQYF. For the CDR3, the DNA is TGCGCCAGCAGCTTGGAACTAGCCCCCCAAGAGACCCAGTACTTC.

The chain uses TRBV11-3 and TRBJ2-2; perhaps TRBD2 as D (5 bases). Trimming took 0 bases from V and 5 from J, leaving 7 bases between them. This CDR3 contains 14 residues. Germline assignment: CDR1 SGHNT and CDR2 YENEEA. CDR3 sequence: CASSLDRGTGELFF. The CDR3 region has the DNA TGTGCCAGCAGCTTAGACAGAGGGACCGGGGAGCTGTTTTTT.

The chain couples TRBV13 to TRBJ2-5; 13 nucleotides agree with TRBD2. Germline V gene lookup returns CDR1 PRHDT and CDR2 FYEKMQ (reference sequence). The CDR3 is 15 amino acids. J lost 6 bases, V lost 4 bases, and 5 bases had no gene match. The CDR3 loop is CASSYRTSGGKTQYF. In DNA form, the CDR3 reads TGTGCCAGCAGCTATAGGACTAGCGGGGGAAAGACCCAGTACTTC. The variable domain in full, completed from reference TRBV13 and TRBJ2-5, reads AAGVIQSPRHLIKEKRETATLKCYPIPRHDTVYWYQQGPGQDPQFLISFYEKMQSDKGSIPDRFSAQQFSDYHSELNMSSLELGDSALYFCASSYRTSGGKTQYFGPGTRLLVL.

This clone was detected only once. The V and J genes are TRBV5-4 and TRBJ1-1; 10 bases are shared with TRBD1. The germline V gene has CDR1 SGHNT and CDR2 YYREEE (reference sequence). The V segment lost 2 bases and the J segment 6 bases; nucleotides outside the gene matches: 13. CDR3 length: 17 residues. The CDR3 region has the DNA TGTGCCAGCAGCTTCGGGGACAGGGGTAGGGTCACTTCTGAAGCTTTCTTT. Translating it yields CASSFGDRGRVTSEAFF.

The chain joins TRBV25-1 to TRBJ2-7; the D gene could be TRBD1 or TRBD2 (5 bases each). CDR3 length equals 16 residues. Germline CDR1 is MGHDK and CDR2 is SYGVNS. V was shortened by 3 bases and J by 0 bases, with 15 bases between the two germline ends. CDR3 DNA sequence: TGTGCCAGCAGTGAGCTCCGGGACGGCGACTCCTACGAGCAGTACTTC. This sequence encodes CASSELRDGDSYEQYF.

This clone was counted once. J is TRBJ2-3 and V is TRBV4-1; TRBD2 agrees at 12 bases. Germline V gene data show CDR1 as MGHRA and CDR2 as YSYEKL. V shed 3 bases, J shed 4 bases, and the junction held 5 bases outside the gene matches. This CDR3 has 16 residues. This CDR3 reads CASSHLLAGGPDTQYF. The CDR3 region has the DNA TGCGCCAGCAGCCACTTACTAGCGGGAGGACCAGATACGCAGTATTTT.

V is TRBV6-5 and J is TRBJ2-1, with a possible D match to TRBD2 (6 bases). The CDR3 totals 15 residues. Trimming shortened V by 0 bases and J by 5 bases, and 11 bases separated the two germline ends. Germline loops: CDR1 MNHEY, CDR2 SVGAGI. The CDR3 loop reads CASSYSYGSNNEQFF. The CDR3, as DNA: TGTGCCAGCAGTTACTCTTACGGGAGTAACAATGAGCAGTTCTTC.

The V call is TRBV7-6, the J call TRBJ2-7, with D possibly TRBD1 on 7 matching bases. Trimming took 2 bases from V and 3 from J, leaving 17 bases between them. Looked up from germline, CDR1 is SGHVS and CDR2 is FNYEAQ. CDR3 size: 16 residues. The CDR3 sequence: CASSLLSGGSHYEQYF. DNA of the CDR3: TGTGCCAGCAGCTTACTTTCAGGGGGGAGCCACTACGAGCAGTACTTC.

In its sample, this clone was seen a few times. The gene calls are TRBV13 and TRBJ2-7; 14 nucleotides align to TRBD2. Germline CDR1 and CDR2: PRHDT and FYEKMQ (reference sequence). The CDR3 is 17 amino acids. With 4 bases clipped from V and 0 bases from J, the junction kept 5 bases outside the gene matches. The CDR3 protein is CASSSRLAGGPSYEQYF. The CDR3 coding sequence is TGTGCCAGCAGCTCCCGACTAGCGGGAGGGCCCTCCTACGAGCAGTACTTC.

As to this clone: Different DNA sequences within this sample yield the same CDR3. The chain recombines TRBV9 with TRBJ1-5; the D is unclear. This CDR3 contains 13 residues. Germline V gives CDR1 SGDLS, CDR2 YYNGEE. Trimming removed 0 bases from V and 3 bases from J, with 4 bases in between. DNA for the CDR3: TGTGCCAGCAGCGTAGGTTCCAATCAGCCCCAGCATTTT. Amino acids: CASSVGSNQPQHF.

The chain couples TRBV7-2 to TRBJ2-7; maybe TRBD2 (6 bases). The V and J ends lost 5 bases and 0 bases respectively, with 11 bases between them. CDR1 and CDR2 from the germline V gene are SGHTA and FQGNSA. The CDR3 is 14 residues long. CDR3 sequence reads: CASSPGGDSYEQYF. The DNA for the CDR3 is TGTGCCAGCAGCCCCGGGGGTGACTCCTACGAGCAGTACTTC.

This chain connects TRBV12-5 to TRBJ2-7; a possible D gene is TRBD1 (5 bases). Deletions cut 0 bases from V and 4 bases from J, with 19 bases between. Per germline, CDR1 LGHNT and CDR2 FRNRAP. The CDR3 is 17 residues long. CDR3 nucleotide sequence: TGTGCTAGTGGTTTGGTACCCCGCCCGACAGTTCCATACGAGCAGTACTTC. Translation gives CASGLVPRPTVPYEQYF. Complete variable domain (other parts from reference TRBV12-5 and TRBJ2-7): DARVTQTPRHKVTEMGQEVTMRCQPILGHNTVFWYRQTMMQGLELLAYFRNRAPLDDSGMPKDRFSAEMPDATLATLKIQPSEPRDSAVYFCASGLVPRPTVPYEQYFGPGTRLTVT.

J is TRBJ1-5 and V is TRBV5-1, with D uncertain. The V gene lost 0 bases and the J gene lost 1 base, with 8 bases spanning the gap. The germline V gene encodes CDR1 SGHRS and CDR2 YFSETQ. The CDR3 extends over 15 amino acids. In nucleotides, the CDR3 is TGCGCCAGCAGCTTGGGAGGGAAAAGCAATCAGCCCCAGCATTTT. The encoded protein is CASSLGGKSNQPQHF.

CDR3 protein: CASSDRGRTEAFF. The CDR3 DNA reads TGTGCCAGCAGCGACAGGGGGCGCACTGAAGCTTTCTTT. V and J are TRBV7-9 and TRBJ1-1, with 10 bases lining up with TRBD1. The CDR3 sequence is 13 residues long. V shed 5 bases, J shed 4 bases, and the junction held 1 base outside the gene matches. From germline, CDR1 is SEHNR and CDR2 FQNEAQ (reference sequence).

The chain has TRBV19 and TRBJ2-1, with 7 positions matching TRBD2. The CDR3 covers 13 residues. V gave up 11 bases and J gave up 6 bases; unmatched junction bases: 10. Germline CDR1 is LNHDA and CDR2 is SQIVND (reference sequence). CDR3 bases: TGTGCCTCTGCCCGACTAGCCGCCAATGAGCAGTTCTTC. The encoded protein is CASARLAANEQFF. Full variable domain (missing parts from reference TRBV19 and TRBJ2-1): DGGITQSPKYLFRKEGQNVTLSCEQNLNHDAMYWYRQDPGQGLRLIYYSQIVNDFQKGDIAEGYSVSREKKESFPLTVTSAQKNPTAFYLCASARLAANEQFFGPGTRLTVL.

This rearrangement joins TRBV16 to TRBJ1-2; weak D call: TRBD1 (6 bases). Trimming took 1 base from V and 7 from J, leaving 10 bases between them. This CDR3 is 13 amino acids long. Germline CDR1 reads KGHSY; CDR2 reads FQNENV. The DNA of the CDR3 is TGTGCCAGCAGCCAATATCAGGGGCCTGGCTACACCTTC. Residues: CASSQYQGPGYTF.

The rearrangement uses TRBV4-3 and TRBJ2-7; D not certain. The CDR3 is made up of 15 amino acids. Trimming pared 0 bases from V and 0 bases from J, leaving 9 bases between. Per germline, CDR1 LGHNA and CDR2 YSLEER. The CDR3 DNA follows: TGCGCCAGCAGCCAAGATGTCTACAGCTCCTACGAGCAGTACTTC. Translated, it gives CASSQDVYSSYEQYF.

The V and J genes are TRBV19 and TRBJ2-4, with 9 bases aligning to TRBD1. This CDR3 spans 20 amino acids. Trimming removed 5 bases from V and 0 bases from J; junction bases left unmatched: 17. Per germline, CDR1 LNHDA and CDR2 SQIVND (reference sequence). The CDR3 sequence is CASSFSPGTGRVGAKNIQYF. The CDR3 DNA reads TGTGCCAGTAGTTTCAGCCCCGGGACAGGGCGGGTAGGAGCCAAAAACATTCAGTACTTC.

This clone was counted a single time. The genes are TRBV7-9 and TRBJ2-7; D is perhaps TRBD1 (8 bases). CDR3 size: 14 residues. Trimming cost V 5 bases and J 6 bases, with 17 bases left between them. The germline gives CDR1 SEHNR, CDR2 FQNEAQ (reference sequence). CDR3: CASSHWDRTSEQYF. The CDR3 DNA reads as TGTGCCAGCAGCCACTGGGACAGGACTAGCGAGCAGTACTTC.

The chain is built from TRBV7-9 and TRBJ2-1; D remains unclear. The CDR3 contains 17 residues. The V gene's germline CDR1 is SEHNR and CDR2 FQNEAQ (reference sequence). V lost 4 bases and J lost 9, with 25 bases in between. The CDR3 sequence: CASSSLLRVIEIGEQFF. The CDR3, as DNA: TGTGCCAGCAGCTCTCTCCTTCGGGTGATTGAGATAGGTGAGCAGTTCTTC.

This clone has just a few counts. This chain uses TRBV7-9 with TRBJ2-5; TRBD2 is a possible D gene (5 bases). Germline-derived CDR1 and CDR2 are SEHNR and FQNEAQ (reference sequence). Trimming removed 5 bases at V and 3 bases at J, with 13 bases between. The CDR3 is 14 residues long. The chain's CDR3 is CASSPSPGEETQYF. The CDR3 DNA sequence: TGTGCCAGCAGCCCCTCTCCCGGGGAAGAGACCCAGTACTTC.

V is TRBV14 and J is TRBJ2-7; 8 bases map to TRBD2. V lost 1 base, J lost 5 bases, and 7 bases stayed unmatched. The CDR3 spans 15 residues. Germline CDR1 SGHDN, CDR2 FVKESK. CDR3 protein: CASSQGSGRAHEQYF. The DNA of the CDR3 is TGTGCCAGCAGCCAAGGGTCCGGGAGGGCCCACGAGCAGTACTTC.

This clone was seen a handful of times. This sample also contains other DNA sequences that code for the same CDR3. This rearrangement joins TRBV2 to TRBJ1-2; D remains ambiguous. The germline V and J ends were trimmed by 4 bases and 1 base, with 10 bases remaining between them. The length of the CDR3 is 14 residues. Germline CDR1 SNHLY, CDR2 FYNNEI. Here the CDR3 reads CASSVTALNYGYTF. The CDR3 nucleotides are TGTGCCAGCAGTGTCACAGCCCTTAACTATGGCTACACCTTC.